Described below is a single T cell receptor (beta chain) sequence and its context. The sample originates from a study of blood T cell repertoires in COVID-19. The CDR3 runs 15 residues. Germline assignment: CDR1 MGHRA and CDR2 YSYEKL. J was trimmed by 3 bases and V by 0 bases; bases with no gene match: 3. TCRdb keeps only in-frame clones here, not all; method: immunoSEQ multiplex PCR. Of roughly 380,000 clones in the sample, roughly nine tenths are singletons; the top ten hold 3%. J is TRBJ2-3 and V is TRBV4-1; 7 nucleotides align to TRBD2. The sample was PBMCs or T cells enriched from blood (not recorded which). The receptor was isolated from a woman between 25 and 40 years old who had recovered from COVID-19. The CDR3 protein is CASSQELARTDTQYF. CDR3 DNA sequence: TGCGCCAGCAGCCAAGAACTAGCGAGAACAGATACGCAGTATTTT.